The 31 T cell receptor beta chains given below trace back to one sample, sequenced in a study of response to subunit inactivated influenza vaccine. MiXCR, run by TCRdb on the RT-PCR reads, gives a single entry per CDR3 protein. The table has around 850,000 distinct CDR3 sequences, around 20% seen once. Here the sequenced sample was PBMCs from blood, taken less than 6 days after vaccination. The source of these receptors is a man aged 50 to 59 who received an inactivated influenza vaccine.

The chain couples TRBV10-1 to TRBJ2-7; 14 nucleotides align to TRBD2. Germline V gene lookup returns CDR1 WNHNN and CDR2 SYGVQD (reference sequence). The CDR3 extends over 14 amino acids. V trimming: 0 bases; J trimming: 12 bases; junction bases outside the gene matches: 4. CDR3 sequence: CASSESTSGGARYF. In DNA, the CDR3 is TGCGCCAGCAGTGAGTCGACTAGCGGGGGGGCCCGGTACTTC.

This clonotype was seen only a few times. This chain links TRBV28 with TRBJ2-3; TRBD2 matches 9 bases. This CDR3 has 14 amino acids. With V trimmed by 7 bases and J by 5 bases, 7 bases remained unmatched. The germline gives CDR1 MDHEN, CDR2 SYDVKM. CDR3 nucleotides: TGTGCCAGCAACATAGCGGGAGAGGTAGATACGCAGTATTTT. The encoded protein is CASNIAGEVDTQYF.

This clonotype was recorded a few times. The chain carries TRBV20-1 and TRBJ2-1; the match to TRBD2 covers 8 bases. V was pared by 5 bases and J by 0 bases, with 3 bases of the junction left unmatched. Germline values: CDR1 DFQATT, CDR2 SNEGSKA (reference sequence). The CDR3 has 14 residues. The CDR3 spells CSARRGGSYNEQFF. The CDR3, as DNA: TGCAGTGCTCGTCGGGGGGGCTCCTACAATGAGCAGTTCTTC.

The rearrangement links TRBV11-1 to TRBJ2-1; 8 bases map to TRBD2. CDR3 length: 20 amino acids. CDR1 SGHAT and CDR2 FQDESV come from the germline V gene (reference sequence). Trimming cost V 0 bases and J 10 bases; bases outside gene matches: 23. Here the CDR3 DNA reads TGTGCCAGCAGCTTAGCCCCTCGAATTGGTAGCGGGGCACAATACGGGGAGCAGTTCTTC. Encoded protein: CASSLAPRIGSGAQYGEQFF.

The CDR3 sequence is CASSLAGVLETGELFF. CDR3 DNA: TGTGCCAGCAGCTTAGCCGGGGTACTGGAGACCGGGGAGCTGTTTTTT. The chain joins TRBV7-2 to TRBJ2-2; D may be TRBD2 (5 bases). CDR1 and CDR2 (germline): SGHTA, FQGNSA. The V end lost 0 bases, the J end lost 5 bases, and 13 bases lay between the germline ends. CDR3 length: 16 residues.

The V call is TRBV5-1, the J call TRBJ2-3; the D gene is possibly TRBD1 (6 bases). There are 16 residues in the CDR3. Trimming cost V 4 bases and J 0 bases, with 15 bases left between them. In germline, CDR1 is SGHRS, CDR2 YFSETQ. The CDR3 here is CASSQRGQGSTDTQYF. The CDR3 coding sequence is TGCGCCAGCAGCCAGCGCGGGCAGGGGAGCACAGATACGCAGTATTTT.

V gene TRBV2 combines with J gene TRBJ1-2; D is possibly TRBD1 (6 bases). The CDR3 extends over 13 amino acids. Trimming removed 6 bases at V and 4 bases at J, with 12 bases between. Germline-derived CDR1 and CDR2 are SNHLY and FYNNEI. The CDR3 region has the DNA TGTGCCAGCAGGGACAGACAACTCTATGGCTACACCTTC. Residues: CASRDRQLYGYTF.

This clonotype was counted many times. The CDR3 reads CASSTRQGKSTDTQYF. Here the CDR3 DNA reads TGTGCCAGCAGCACCCGACAGGGGAAAAGCACAGATACGCAGTATTTT. The genes are TRBV4-2 and TRBJ2-3, with 8 bases that match TRBD1. The ends lost 5 bases at V and 0 bases at J; junction bases unmatched: 7. The germline V gene has CDR1 LGHNA and CDR2 YNFKEQ. The CDR3 extends over 16 amino acids.

This clonotype has more than one count but fewer than ten. V is TRBV20-1 and J is TRBJ1-1; D gene unclear. Germline-derived CDR1 and CDR2 are DFQATT and SNEGSKA (reference sequence). Trimming removed 0 bases at V and 3 bases at J, with 8 bases between. The CDR3 contains 13 residues. The CDR3 DNA reads TGCAGTGCTAGAGATTTCACCGACACTGAAGCTTTCTTT. This codes for CSARDFTDTEAFF.

This clonotype was seen more than once but under ten times. The chain recombines TRBV10-3 with TRBJ1-1, with 9 bases that match TRBD1. CDR1 ENHRY and CDR2 SYGVKD come from the germline V gene. This CDR3 is built from 14 residues. The junction had 2 bases not matched to a gene; V was cut back by 2 bases and J by 4 bases. The CDR3 loop reads CAISETGGPTEAFF. CDR3 nucleotides: TGTGCCATCAGTGAGACAGGGGGCCCCACTGAAGCTTTCTTT.

This chain links TRBV12-3 or TRBV12-4 with TRBJ2-2; TRBD2 agrees at 8 bases. The CDR3 sequence is 16 residues long. V gave up 3 bases and J gave up 3 bases; unmatched junction bases: 6. The CDR3 DNA reads as TGTGCCAGCAGTTTTCGGGGGGGCTCCTACACCGGGGAGCTGTTTTTT. Protein product: CASSFRGGSYTGELFF.

The V call is TRBV30, the J call TRBJ2-1, with D perhaps matching TRBD2 (6 bases). Trimming stripped 0 bases from V and 4 bases from J, with 16 bases between. Germline V gene sequence: CDR1 GTSNPN, CDR2 SVGIG (reference sequence). The length of the CDR3 is 16 residues. The CDR3 nucleotides are TGTGCCTGGAGTGTAAGTTGGCGGGAAGGTTACAATGAGCAGTTCTTC. It codes for CAWSVSWREGYNEQFF. Full variable domain (remainder filled in from reference TRBV30 and TRBJ2-1): SQTIHQWPATLVQPVGSPLSLECTVEGTSNPNLYWYRQAAGRGLQLLFYSVGIGQISSEVPQNLSASRPQDRQFILSSKKLLLSDSGFYLCAWSVSWREGYNEQFFGPGTRLTVL.

This clonotype was observed a few times. The rearrangement joins TRBV28 to TRBJ2-7, with 7 bases that match TRBD1. V gave up 6 bases and J gave up 1 base; unmatched junction bases: 6. Germline V gives CDR1 MDHEN, CDR2 SYDVKM. The CDR3 runs 14 residues. The DNA of the CDR3 is TGTGCCAGCAGAGGGGACAGCCTATCCTACGAGCAGTACTTC. This codes for CASRGDSLSYEQYF.

This clonotype was seen ten or more times. The rearrangement uses TRBV5-5 and TRBJ2-1, with 11 bases identical to TRBD2. CDR1 is SGHKS and CDR2 is YYEKEE in the germline V gene (reference sequence). This CDR3 has 16 amino acids. V shed 0 bases, J shed 3 bases, and the junction held 2 bases outside the gene matches. CDR3 in amino acids: CASSLEGTSGYNEQFF. In DNA form, the CDR3 reads TGTGCCAGCAGCTTGGAAGGGACTAGCGGCTACAATGAGCAGTTCTTC.

V and J are TRBV11-2 and TRBJ2-7; tentative D call: TRBD1 (6 bases). Germline V gene lookup returns CDR1 SGHAT and CDR2 FQNNGV. The CDR3 runs 15 residues. V lost 1 base and J lost 2, with 12 bases in between. The chain's CDR3 is CASSLGAQGPYEQYF. In DNA, the CDR3 is TGTGCCAGCAGCTTAGGGGCCCAGGGGCCCTACGAGCAGTACTTC. The variable domain in full, with the rest retrieved from reference TRBV11-2 and TRBJ2-7, is EAGVAQSPRYKIIEKRQSVAFWCNPISGHATLYWYQQILGQGPKLLIQFQNNGVVDDSQLPKDRFSAERLKGVDSTLKIQPAKLEDSAVYLCASSLGAQGPYEQYFGPGTRLTVT.

V usage is TRBV7-8 and J usage is TRBJ2-7; 9 positions match TRBD2. Germline V lookup: CDR1 SGHVS, CDR2 FQNEAQ. The CDR3 has 15 residues. The V gene end was trimmed by 6 bases and the J gene end by 0 bases; junction bases not matched to a gene: 6. CDR3 protein: CASSLSGGISYEQYF. CDR3 DNA sequence: TGTGCCAGCAGTCTCAGCGGGGGGATCTCCTACGAGCAGTACTTC. The entire variable domain, with the rest obtained from reference TRBV7-8 and TRBJ2-7, is as follows: GAGVSQSPRYKVAKRGQDVALRCDPISGHVSLFWYQQALGQGPEFLTYFQNEAQLDKSGLPSDRFFAERPEGSVSTLKIQRTQQEDSAVYLCASSLSGGISYEQYFGPGTRLTVT.

V and J are TRBV20-1 and TRBJ2-7; 7 bases are shared with TRBD2. Germline CDR1 DFQATT, CDR2 SNEGSKA (reference sequence). The CDR3 is 16 amino acids. V shed 1 base and J 2 bases; nucleotides not matched to a gene: 11. The DNA for the CDR3 is TGCAGTGCTAGAGCCAACCCCCTAGCGGCGACCTACGAGCAGTACTTC. It encodes CSARANPLAATYEQYF.

The rearrangement uses TRBV9 and TRBJ2-2; 8 bases agree with TRBD1. Trimming cost V 0 bases and J 2 bases; bases outside gene matches: 3. In germline, CDR1 is SGDLS, CDR2 YYNGEE. This CDR3 has 16 amino acids. Written as DNA, the CDR3 is TGTGCCAGCAGCGTAGGACAGGGGATTAACACCGGGGAGCTGTTTTTT. Translating it yields CASSVGQGINTGELFF.

There are a few counts of this clonotype. This chain links TRBV7-9 with TRBJ1-1; 7 bases fit TRBD1. The J segment lost 1 base and the V segment lost 2 bases, leaving 4 bases of the junction unmatched. Germline values: CDR1 SEHNR, CDR2 FQNEAQ (reference sequence). CDR3 length equals 15 residues. The CDR3 protein is CASSLRTGGNTEAFF. CDR3 DNA sequence: TGTGCCAGCAGCTTAAGGACAGGTGGGAACACTGAAGCTTTCTTT.

This clonotype was found a few times. The genes are TRBV5-8 and TRBJ2-5, with TRBD1 matching 7 bases. The germline V gene has CDR1 SGHTS and CDR2 YDEGEE. The CDR3 has 14 amino acids. Germline trimming cut 0 bases from V and 1 base from J; bases unmatched to any gene: 0. CDR3 sequence reads: CASSLEGAQETQYF. CDR3 coding DNA: TGTGCCAGCAGCTTGGAGGGGGCCCAAGAGACCCAGTACTTC.

This clonotype has more than one count but fewer than ten. The gene calls are TRBV7-2 and TRBJ1-5, with D perhaps matching TRBD1 (5 bases). Germline V gene sequence: CDR1 SGHTA, CDR2 FQGNSA. The CDR3 spans 14 residues. Trimming took off 1 base at V and 8 bases at J, with 12 bases between the two ends. The CDR3 protein is CASSLVRGMEPQHF. The CDR3, as DNA: TGTGCCAGCAGCTTAGTGAGGGGAATGGAGCCCCAGCATTTT.

About this clonotype: A much bigger clone sits one base away, suggesting this may be a read error. J is TRBJ2-3 and V is TRBV20-1; perhaps TRBD2 as D (6 bases). The germline CDR1 and CDR2 sequences are DFQATT and SNEGSKA (reference sequence). Trimming took 6 bases from V and 2 from J, leaving 18 bases between them. The CDR3 has 15 residues. CDR3: CSATRGLLYTDTQYF. The CDR3 nucleotides are TGCAGTGCCACCCGAGGACTACTCTACACAGATACGCAGTATTTT.

This clonotype has a handful of counts. The DNA of the CDR3 is TGCAGTGCTAGAGGTTCCGGACGGGGAGAGACCCAGTACTTC. Its protein is CSARGSGRGETQYF. The rearrangement joins TRBV20-1 to TRBJ2-5, with D possibly matching TRBD2 (5 bases). The germline CDR1 and CDR2 sequences are DFQATT and SNEGSKA (reference sequence). V lost 1 base and J lost 4, with 13 bases in between. The CDR3 is 14 amino acids.

This clonotype was counted only a few times. The chain joins TRBV25-1 to TRBJ1-5; 7 positions agree with TRBD1. Germline values: CDR1 MGHDK, CDR2 SYGVNS. CDR3 length: 14 amino acids. After removal of 5 bases from V and 1 base from J, the junction contained 2 bases not matched to a gene. The CDR3 spells CASSTTGSNQPQHF. The CDR3 coding sequence is TGTGCCAGCAGTACGACAGGGAGCAATCAGCCCCAGCATTTT.

The chain's CDR3 is CASRGTGEGTEAFF. The DNA for the CDR3 is TGTGCCAGCAGGGGGACAGGGGAGGGCACTGAAGCTTTCTTT. This chain links TRBV6-1 with TRBJ1-1, with 10 bases lining up with TRBD1. Germline V gene lookup returns CDR1 MNHNS and CDR2 SASEGT. The CDR3 is made up of 14 amino acids. Trimming cost V 6 bases and J 4 bases; bases outside gene matches: 5.

The chain carries TRBV7-2 and TRBJ2-3, with a possible D match to TRBD2 (5 bases). The CDR3 spans 14 residues. The germline gives CDR1 SGHTA, CDR2 FQGNSA. V was trimmed by 0 bases and J by 5 bases, leaving 9 bases between them. The CDR3 nucleotides read TGTGCCAGCAGCTTAGCGGGAGCGGTAGATACGCAGTATTTT. Encoded protein: CASSLAGAVDTQYF.

The chain combines TRBV4-3 with TRBJ2-2; TRBD1 is a possible D gene (5 bases). Germline V gives CDR1 LGHNA, CDR2 YSLEER. This CDR3 spans 15 amino acids. Trimming pared 4 bases from V and 1 base from J, leaving 10 bases between. CDR3: CASSRVTGNTGELFF. Written as DNA, the CDR3 is TGCGCCAGCAGCCGTGTCACAGGGAACACCGGGGAGCTGTTTTTT.

Only a few counts were recorded for this clonotype. V and J are TRBV5-1 and TRBJ2-3, with 12 bases lining up with TRBD2. Germline loops: CDR1 SGHRS, CDR2 YFSETQ. The CDR3 extends over 16 amino acids. V was clipped by 3 bases and J by 3 bases; unmatched bases: 5. The CDR3 loop is CASSSSGLAGTDTQYF. The CDR3 coding sequence is TGCGCCAGCAGCTCCTCCGGACTAGCGGGAACAGATACGCAGTATTTT.

Note on this clonotype: A much larger clone is a single base away; this may be a read error. V and J are TRBV12-3 or TRBV12-4 and TRBJ2-5; 10 positions agree with TRBD1. CDR3 length: 14 amino acids. V dropped 4 bases and J dropped 5; count of bases not matched to a gene: 4. CDR3 in amino acids: CASSSGQGYETQYF. DNA of the CDR3: TGTGCCAGCAGTTCGGGACAGGGGTACGAGACCCAGTACTTC.

This clonotype was detected a few times. The V call is TRBV9, the J call TRBJ2-5; D may be TRBD2 (6 bases). Trimming pared 4 bases from V and 2 bases from J, leaving 18 bases between. The CDR3 extends over 16 amino acids. Germline CDR1 and CDR2: SGDLS and YYNGEE. CDR3 sequence (DNA): TGTGCCAGCAGCAAAGGAGGGACGGTGTGGCAAGAGACCCAGTACTTC. This sequence encodes CASSKGGTVWQETQYF. Together with reference TRBV9 and TRBJ2-5, the CDR3 gives the full variable domain: DSGVTQTPKHLITATGQRVTLRCSPRSGDLSVYWYQQSLDQGLQFLIQYYNGEERAKGNILERFSAQQFPDLHSELNLSSLELGDSALYFCASSKGGTVWQETQYFGPGTRLLVL.

This clonotype was detected a few times. CDR3 amino acids: CASDSYGGTGELFF. The DNA of the CDR3 is TGTGCCAGTGACTCTTACGGGGGGACCGGGGAGCTGTTTTTT. This chain connects TRBV12-3 or TRBV12-4 to TRBJ2-2, with 7 bases matching TRBD2. Losses at the gene ends were 9 bases for V and 5 bases for J; bases not matched to a gene: 9. The CDR3 runs to 14 residues.